This T cell receptor (beta chain) was retrieved from a study of CD8 T cells in ankylosing spondylitis. Quantitative 5'-RACE was performed with molecular barcodes, and it yielded the TCR beta libraries. TCRdb redid the calling of the 5' RACE reads with MiXCR, one entry per CDR3 protein. The sample yields 200,000 to 300,000 distinct CDR3 sequences, roughly 10% seen once. This CDR3 region has 17 residues. CDR1 LGHNA and CDR2 YNFKEQ come from the germline V gene. The ends lost 0 bases at V and 5 bases at J; junction bases unmatched: 8. The study's findings and limits: Researchers report that disease-linked clones proved CD8+ and relatively rare in peripheral blood.

Note on this clonotype: Its antigen is as yet unknown.

The sequenced material came from blood, either unsorted or a sorted T cell fraction (not recorded which). V is TRBV4-2 and J is TRBJ2-5, with 11 bases aligning to TRBD2. The receptor was isolated from a male donor with ankylosing spondylitis or in good health (not recorded which). The CDR3 DNA sequence: TGTGCCAGCAGCCAAGATACTCTAGCGGGGGGAGATGAGACCCAGTACTTC. It encodes CASSQDTLAGGDETQYF.